This T cell receptor (beta chain) was retrieved from a study of cytomegalovirus exposure and HLA in healthy donors. Study-wide findings and caveats: Solely CMV serostatus was available to characterize immune exposure. The study put 150 or so TCR beta chains on its list as cytomegalovirus-associated. Earlier analysis found most TCR beta V segments productive about 87% or about 30% of the time.

Of note for this clone: Its antigen is not identified.

Deletions cut 0 bases from V and 3 bases from J, with 8 bases between. Germline V gene lookup returns CDR1 MNHEY and CDR2 SVGAGI. The CDR3 sequence is 14 residues long. It was with 60 Vbeta and 13 Jbeta primers that the PCR ran. Assay used: immunoSEQ multiplex PCR; TCRdb lists only in-frame clones, some missing. The sample has hundreds of thousands of clones; roughly 80% are singletons. The clonotype was recovered from a male donor in good health and CMV-seronegative. The chain is built from TRBV6-5 and TRBJ1-1; D is ambiguous. Sequencing was performed on PBMCs. CDR3 sequence reads: CASSYSLEDTEAFF. The DNA for the CDR3 is TGTGCCAGCAGTTACTCGCTGGAGGACACTGAAGCTTTCTTT.